Shown below are 3 T cell receptor beta chains from a single sample sequenced in a study of T cell repertoires in cytomegalovirus infection. Using its own MiXCR run on the reads, TCRdb lists one record per CDR3 protein. This table holds about 180,000 distinct CDR3 sequences, under 15% found once. Sequenced sample: PBMCs. Source of these receptors: a human donor in good health (CMV status not recorded). Some clones in this sample may be carry-over from other donors' samples.

The sample holds many counts of this clonotype. The J gene is TRBJ1-1, the V gene TRBV7-8; 7 nucleotides agree with TRBD1. The ends lost 5 bases at V and 5 bases at J; junction bases unmatched: 8. The CDR3 is made up of 14 amino acids. Germline CDR1 is SGHVS and CDR2 is FQNEAQ. CDR3 in amino acids: CASSPLGQRTEAFF. CDR3 in DNA: TGTGCCAGCAGCCCATTGGGACAGAGGACTGAAGCTTTCTTT.

This clonotype was observed at least ten times. In DNA, the CDR3 is TGTGCCAGCAGCTCCTGGACACCTCAAGAGACCCAGTACTTC. The encoded protein is CASSSWTPQETQYF. The genes are TRBV7-2 and TRBJ2-5, with D tentatively TRBD1 (5 bases). Looked up from germline, CDR1 is SGHTA and CDR2 is FQGNSA. The CDR3 sequence is 14 residues long. Trimming took off 4 bases at V and 2 bases at J, with 11 bases between the two ends.

The V call is TRBV7-2, the J call TRBJ2-1; TRBD1 matches at 9 bases. The length of the CDR3 is 15 residues. The V and J ends lost 6 bases and 1 base, in that order; junction bases with no gene match: 4. Germline V gene data show CDR1 as SGHTA and CDR2 as FQGNSA. The CDR3 loop is CASSVDRGSYNEQFF. The CDR3 DNA is TGTGCCAGCAGTGTGGACAGGGGATCCTACAATGAGCAGTTCTTC. Full variable domain (remainder filled in from reference TRBV7-2 and TRBJ2-1): GAGVSQSPSNKVTEKGKDVELRCDPISGHTALYWYRQSLGQGLEFLIYFQGNSAPDKSGLPSDRFSAERTGGSVSTLTIQRTQQEDSAVYLCASSVDRGSYNEQFFGPGTRLTVL.